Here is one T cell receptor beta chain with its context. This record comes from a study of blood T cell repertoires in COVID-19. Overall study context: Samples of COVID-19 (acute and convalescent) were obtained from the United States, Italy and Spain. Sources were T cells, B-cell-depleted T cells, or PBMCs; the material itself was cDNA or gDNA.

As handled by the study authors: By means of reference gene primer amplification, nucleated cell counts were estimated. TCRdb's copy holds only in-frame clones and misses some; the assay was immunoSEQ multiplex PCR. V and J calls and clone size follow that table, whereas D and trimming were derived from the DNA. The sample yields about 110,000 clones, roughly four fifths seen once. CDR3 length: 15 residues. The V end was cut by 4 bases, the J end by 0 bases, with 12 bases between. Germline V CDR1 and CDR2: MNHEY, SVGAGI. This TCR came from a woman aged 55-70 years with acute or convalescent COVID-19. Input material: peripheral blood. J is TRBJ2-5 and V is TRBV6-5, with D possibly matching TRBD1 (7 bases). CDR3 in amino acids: CASSFAGGYQETQYF. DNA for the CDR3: TGTGCCAGCAGTTTTGCAGGGGGGTACCAAGAGACCCAGTACTTC.